Below are 7 T cell receptor beta chains sequenced from a single sample in a study of cytomegalovirus exposure and HLA in healthy donors. Sequencing was performed with immunoSEQ multiplex PCR; in TCRdb, only in-frame clones are kept and a portion is missing. The table shows some 40,000 clones, with over 80% occurring only once. Sequencing was carried out using PBMCs. These receptors were collected from a man aged 18 to 29 in good health and CMV-seronegative.

V is TRBV5-1 and J is TRBJ1-4; D unclear. Per the germline V gene, CDR1 is SGHRS and CDR2 is YFSETQ. Trimming pared 8 bases from V and 10 bases from J, leaving 18 bases between. The CDR3 is made up of 13 amino acids. The CDR3 DNA follows: TGCGCCAGTAAGGTGACACCTGAGGGAAAACTGTTTTTT. Protein product: CASKVTPEGKLFF.

This chain uses TRBV7-9 with TRBJ1-1, with TRBD1 matching 7 bases. CDR1 is SEHNR and CDR2 is FQNEAQ in the germline V gene (reference sequence). After removal of 7 bases from V and 10 bases from J, the junction contained 12 bases not matched to a gene. CDR3 length: 13 residues. DNA of the CDR3: TGTGCCAGCAACTCGGGACAGCGAGACGGAGCTTTCTTT. Its translation is CASNSGQRDGAFF.

The chain uses TRBV6-5 and TRBJ1-1; D may be TRBD1 (6 bases). Germline V CDR1 and CDR2: MNHEY, SVGAGI. V lost 6 bases and J 8 bases, leaving 10 bases between the germline ends. This CDR3 comprises 11 residues. The CDR3 DNA follows: TGTGCCAGCAGCTCAGGGGTGGAAGCTTTCTTT. Protein product: CASSSGVEAFF.

The gene calls are TRBV30 and TRBJ2-1; the match to TRBD2 covers 11 bases. J was trimmed by 9 bases and V by 7 bases; bases with no gene match: 14. Germline CDR1 and CDR2: GTSNPN and SVGIG (reference sequence). CDR3 size: 15 residues. DNA for the CDR3: TGTGCCTCGATCCGGATAGCGGGGGGGCCAGGTGAGCAGTTCTTC. Translating it yields CASIRIAGGPGEQFF.

The chain combines TRBV30 with TRBJ1-2, with D hard to call. Deletions cut 3 bases from V and 4 bases from J, with 9 bases between. Germline CDR1 and CDR2: GTSNPN and SVGIG (reference sequence). This CDR3 region has 12 residues. This CDR3 reads CAWSTSRYGYTF. The CDR3 nucleotides are TGTGCCTGGAGCACATCCCGCTATGGCTACACCTTC.

The rearrangement links TRBV7-8 to TRBJ2-7, with 7 bases lining up with TRBD1. Losses at the gene ends were 5 bases for V and 3 bases for J; bases not matched to a gene: 13. Germline values: CDR1 SGHVS, CDR2 FQNEAQ. The CDR3 contains 16 residues. The CDR3 region is CASSPLRTGPIYEQYF. The CDR3 DNA follows: TGTGCCAGCAGCCCTCTCCGGACAGGTCCGATCTACGAGCAGTACTTC.

The V and J genes are TRBV15 and TRBJ2-2; 7 nucleotides match TRBD1. The junction had 9 bases not matched to a gene; V was cut back by 8 bases and J by 3 bases. This CDR3 is 15 amino acids long. Germline CDR1 reads LNHNV; CDR2 reads YYDKDF (reference sequence). CDR3 amino acids: CATRETGMDTGELFF. Written as DNA, the CDR3 is TGTGCCACCCGAGAGACAGGGATGGACACCGGGGAGCTGTTTTTT.